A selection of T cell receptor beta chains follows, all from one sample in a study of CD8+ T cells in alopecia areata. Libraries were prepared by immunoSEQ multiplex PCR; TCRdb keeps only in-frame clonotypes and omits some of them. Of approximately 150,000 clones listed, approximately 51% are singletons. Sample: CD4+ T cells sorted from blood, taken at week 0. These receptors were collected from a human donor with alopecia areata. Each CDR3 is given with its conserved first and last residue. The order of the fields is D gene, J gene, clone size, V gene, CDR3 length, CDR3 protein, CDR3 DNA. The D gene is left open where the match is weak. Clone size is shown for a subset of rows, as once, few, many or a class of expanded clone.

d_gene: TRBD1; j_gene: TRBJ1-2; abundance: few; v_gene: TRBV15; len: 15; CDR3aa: CATSSGQGAGWGYTF; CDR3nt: TGTGCCACCAGCTCTGGGCAGGGGGCCGGGTGGGGCTACACCTTC
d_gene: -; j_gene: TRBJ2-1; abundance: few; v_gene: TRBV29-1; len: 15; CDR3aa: CSVDRDSSADNEQFF; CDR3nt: TGCAGCGTTGACCGGGACTCCTCAGCGGACAATGAGCAGTTCTTC
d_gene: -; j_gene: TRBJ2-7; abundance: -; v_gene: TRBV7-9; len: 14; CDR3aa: CASSFQTSRDEQYF; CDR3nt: TGTGCCAGCAGCTTTCAGACTAGTCGGGACGAGCAGTACTTC
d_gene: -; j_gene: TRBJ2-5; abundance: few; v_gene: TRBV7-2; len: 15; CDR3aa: CASSLMTGGEETQYF; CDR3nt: TGTGCCAGCAGCTTAATGACAGGAGGAGAGGAGACCCAGTACTTC
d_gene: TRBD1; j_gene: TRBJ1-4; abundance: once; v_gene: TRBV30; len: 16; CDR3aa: CAWSVRRGPANEKLFF; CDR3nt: TGTGCCTGGAGTGTACGCAGGGGGCCAGCTAATGAAAAACTGTTTTTT
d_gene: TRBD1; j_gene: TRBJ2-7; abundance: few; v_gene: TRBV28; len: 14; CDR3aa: CASSLGQVLYEQYF; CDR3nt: TGTGCCAGCAGTCTCGGACAGGTCCTATACGAGCAGTACTTC
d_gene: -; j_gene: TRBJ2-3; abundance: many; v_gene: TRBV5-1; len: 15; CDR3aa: CASSSRVLSTDTQYF; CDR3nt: TGCGCCAGCAGCTCCCGGGTCCTAAGCACAGATACGCAGTATTTT
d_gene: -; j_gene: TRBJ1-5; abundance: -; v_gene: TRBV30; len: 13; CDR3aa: CAWTQGLEGPQHF; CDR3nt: TGTGCCTGGACCCAGGGTCTCGAGGGGCCCCAGCATTTT
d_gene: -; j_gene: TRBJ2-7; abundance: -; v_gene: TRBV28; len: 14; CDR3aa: CASTLGGPSYEQYF; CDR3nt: TGTGCCAGCACTCTAGGAGGGCCCTCCTACGAGCAGTACTTC
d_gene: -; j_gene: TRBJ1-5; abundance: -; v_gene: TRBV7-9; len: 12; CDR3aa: CASSHAGQPQHF; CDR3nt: TGTGCCAGCAGCCATGCAGGTCAGCCCCAGCATTTT
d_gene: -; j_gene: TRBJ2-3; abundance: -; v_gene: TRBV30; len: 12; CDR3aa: CAWTTPTDTQYF; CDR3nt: TGTGCCTGGACGACCCCCACAGATACGCAGTATTTT
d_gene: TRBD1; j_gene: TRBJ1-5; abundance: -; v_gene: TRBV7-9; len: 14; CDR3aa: CASSGGTGHQPQHF; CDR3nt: TGTGCCAGCAGTGGTGGGACAGGGCATCAGCCCCAGCATTTT
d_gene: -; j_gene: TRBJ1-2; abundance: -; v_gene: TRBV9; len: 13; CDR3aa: CASSVDEGYGYTF; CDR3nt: TGTGCCAGCAGCGTAGACGAAGGGTATGGCTACACCTTC
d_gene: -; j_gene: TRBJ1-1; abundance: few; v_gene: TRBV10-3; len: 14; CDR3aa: CAISENPVNTEAFF; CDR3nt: TGTGCCATCAGTGAGAACCCGGTGAACACTGAAGCTTTCTTT
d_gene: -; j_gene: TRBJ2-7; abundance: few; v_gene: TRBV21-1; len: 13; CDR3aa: CATNCSGTYEQYF; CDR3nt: TGTGCCACAAACTGTTCGGGCACCTACGAGCAGTACTTC
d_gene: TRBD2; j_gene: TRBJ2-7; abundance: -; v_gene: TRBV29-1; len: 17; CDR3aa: CSAQGLAGASGGYEQYF; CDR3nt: TGCAGCGCCCAGGGGCTAGCGGGAGCCTCCGGAGGGTACGAGCAGTACTTC
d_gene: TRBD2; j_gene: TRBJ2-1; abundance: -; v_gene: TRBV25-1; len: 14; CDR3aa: CASRETSGSNEQFF; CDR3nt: TGTGCCAGCAGGGAGACTAGCGGGAGCAATGAGCAGTTCTTC
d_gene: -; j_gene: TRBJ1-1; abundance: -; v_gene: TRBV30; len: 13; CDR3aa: CAWTLGRNTEAFF; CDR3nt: TGTGCCTGGACCCTGGGGAGGAACACTGAAGCTTTCTTT
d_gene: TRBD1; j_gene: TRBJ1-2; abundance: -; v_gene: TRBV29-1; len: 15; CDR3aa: CSVTGTGGKDYGYTF; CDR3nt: TGCAGCGTAACCGGGACAGGGGGGAAAGACTATGGCTACACCTTC
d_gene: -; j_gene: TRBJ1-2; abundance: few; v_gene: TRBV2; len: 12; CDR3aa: CASIRGFGGYTF; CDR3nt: TGTGCCAGCATTAGAGGGTTTGGTGGCTACACCTTC
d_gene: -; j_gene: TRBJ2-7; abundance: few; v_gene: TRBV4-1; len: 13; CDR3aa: CASSQGVLAAQYF; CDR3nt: TGCGCCAGCAGCCAAGGGGTCCTAGCTGCGCAGTACTTC
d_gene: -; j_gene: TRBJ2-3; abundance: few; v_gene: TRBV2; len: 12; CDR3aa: CASSEEGNTQYF; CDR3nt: TGTGCCAGCAGTGAAGAGGGGAATACGCAGTATTTT
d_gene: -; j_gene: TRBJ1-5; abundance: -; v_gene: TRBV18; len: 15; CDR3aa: CASSPTENSNQPQHF; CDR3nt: TGTGCCAGCTCACCGACAGAGAATAGCAATCAGCCCCAGCATTTT
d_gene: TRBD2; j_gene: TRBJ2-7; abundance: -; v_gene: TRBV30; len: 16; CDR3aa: CAWSEGTSGLPYEQYF; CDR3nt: TGTGCCTGGAGTGAGGGGACTAGCGGGCTACCCTACGAGCAGTACTTC
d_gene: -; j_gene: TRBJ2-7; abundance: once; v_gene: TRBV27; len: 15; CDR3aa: CASSKQGRSSYEQYF; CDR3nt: TGTGCCAGCAGCAAACAGGGACGTAGCTCCTACGAGCAGTACTTC
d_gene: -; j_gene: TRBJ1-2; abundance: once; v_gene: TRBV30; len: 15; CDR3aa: CACTLWGGRNDGYTF; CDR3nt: TGTGCCTGCACCTTATGGGGGGGCCGTAACGATGGCTACACCTTC
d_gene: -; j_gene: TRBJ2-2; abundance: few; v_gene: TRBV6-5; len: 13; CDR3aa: CASSYRVPGELFF; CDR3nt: TGTGCCAGCAGTTACAGGGTCCCCGGGGAGCTGTTTTTT
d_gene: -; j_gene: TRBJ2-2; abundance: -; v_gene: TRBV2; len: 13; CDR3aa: CASTEYGSGELFF; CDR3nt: TGTGCCAGCACTGAGTATGGGTCCGGGGAGCTGTTTTTT
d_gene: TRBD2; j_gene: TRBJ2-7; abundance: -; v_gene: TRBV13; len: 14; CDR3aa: CASRLAGGSYEQYF; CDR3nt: TGTGCCAGCAGATTAGCGGGAGGGTCCTACGAGCAGTACTTC
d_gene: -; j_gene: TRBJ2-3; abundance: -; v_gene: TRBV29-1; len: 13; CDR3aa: CSVEYASLGTQYF; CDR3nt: TGCAGCGTTGAATACGCTAGCCTTGGTACGCAGTATTTT
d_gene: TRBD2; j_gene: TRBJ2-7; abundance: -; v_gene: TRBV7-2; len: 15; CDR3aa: CASSFSGRLGGEQYF; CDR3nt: TGTGCCAGCAGCTTTAGCGGGAGGTTAGGTGGGGAGCAGTACTTC
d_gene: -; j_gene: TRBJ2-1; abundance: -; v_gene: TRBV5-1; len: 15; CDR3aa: CASALGQGSYNEQFF; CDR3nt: TGCGCCAGCGCCCTGGGGCAGGGATCCTACAATGAGCAGTTCTTC
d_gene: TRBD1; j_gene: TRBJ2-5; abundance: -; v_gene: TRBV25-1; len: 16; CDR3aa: CASSVPLGQGVETQYF; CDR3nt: TGTGCCAGCAGTGTGCCTTTGGGACAGGGGGTGGAGACCCAGTACTTC
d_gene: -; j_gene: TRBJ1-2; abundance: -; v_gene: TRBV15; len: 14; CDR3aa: CATSMGQDHYGYTF; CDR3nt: TGTGCCACCAGCATGGGTCAGGATCACTATGGCTACACCTTC
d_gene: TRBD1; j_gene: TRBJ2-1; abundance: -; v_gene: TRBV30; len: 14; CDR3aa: CAWSADRGANEQFF; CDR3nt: TGTGCCTGGAGTGCAGACAGGGGTGCAAATGAGCAGTTCTTC